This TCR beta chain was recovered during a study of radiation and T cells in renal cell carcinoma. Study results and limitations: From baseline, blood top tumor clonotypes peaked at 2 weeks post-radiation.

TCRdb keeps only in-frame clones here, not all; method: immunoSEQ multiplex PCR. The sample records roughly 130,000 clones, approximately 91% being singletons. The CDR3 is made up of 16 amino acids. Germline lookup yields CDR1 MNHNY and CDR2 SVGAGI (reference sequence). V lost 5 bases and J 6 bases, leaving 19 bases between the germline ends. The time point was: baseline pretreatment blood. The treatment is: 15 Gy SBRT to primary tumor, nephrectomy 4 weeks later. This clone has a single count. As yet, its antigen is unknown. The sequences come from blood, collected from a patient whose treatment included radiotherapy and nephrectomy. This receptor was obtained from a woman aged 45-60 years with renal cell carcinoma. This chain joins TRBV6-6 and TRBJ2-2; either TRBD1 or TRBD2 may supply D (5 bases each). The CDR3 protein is CASSPNFAEGSGELFF. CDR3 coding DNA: TGTGCCAGCAGTCCAAACTTCGCCGAGGGGTCCGGGGAGCTGTTTTTT.